The 11 T cell receptor beta chains below were found in one sample sequenced in a study of spatial heterogeneity in lung cancer. Findings and limits, study-wide: Within tumors, counts of expanded alpha and beta TCRs tracked tumor mutation counts.

Using its own MiXCR run on the 5' RACE reads, TCRdb lists one record per CDR3 protein. The sample holds approximately 10,000 distinct CDR3 sequences, about 5% seen once. These receptors' targets are unknown. Indicated time point: sample taken at primary tumor resection. The sequencing used lung tumor tissue, collected at surgery. These receptors were obtained from a male donor with early-stage non-small cell lung cancer.

Ten or more counts support this clonotype. Being off target in a library aimed at alpha chains, this beta chain has a size of little meaning. V gene TRBV18 combines with J gene TRBJ2-7; D may be TRBD1 or TRBD2 (5 bases each). V lost 6 bases and J 6 bases, leaving 15 bases between the germline ends. Germline V gene sequence: CDR1 KGHSH, CDR2 LQKENI. The length of the CDR3 is 13 residues. The DNA of the CDR3 is TGTGCCAGCTCCCTCCGGGACGCTACCGAGCAGTACTTC. Encoded protein: CASSLRDATEQYF.

Many counts were recorded for this clonotype. This beta chain lies outside the target of a library built for alpha chains; its clone size means little. The chain carries TRBV20-1 and TRBJ2-3, with D possibly matching TRBD1 (6 bases). Between the trimmed V and J ends, which lost 5 bases and 2 bases, there was a span of 17 bases. The CDR3 covers 15 residues. Germline values: CDR1 DFQATT, CDR2 SNEGSKA (reference sequence). The CDR3 sequence: CSADTGPQYTDTQYF. The CDR3 nucleotides read TGCAGTGCTGACACAGGGCCGCAATACACAGATACGCAGTATTTT.

This clonotype was counted at least ten times. This beta chain is an off-target read within a library intended for alpha chains, so its frequency means little. This chain joins TRBV9 and TRBJ1-1; 9 bases align to TRBD1. V was pared by 4 bases and J by 1 base, with 2 bases of the junction left unmatched. This CDR3 spans 14 amino acids. Germline lookup yields CDR1 SGDLS and CDR2 YYNGEE. This CDR3 reads CASSLDRGNTEAFF. As DNA, the CDR3 is TGTGCCAGCAGCCTGGACAGGGGGAACACTGAAGCTTTCTTT.

There are many counts of this clonotype. This beta chain came through as a stray read in a library set up for alpha chains, and its size says little. The chain employs TRBV20-1 and TRBJ2-1; D possibly matches TRBD1 or TRBD2 (6 bases each). The CDR3 extends over 14 amino acids. Trimming took off 1 base at V and 8 bases at J, with 15 bases between the two ends. Germline V gene sequence: CDR1 DFQATT, CDR2 SNEGSKA (reference sequence). The CDR3, as DNA: TGCAGTGCTAGAGGAAGGGGGAGCGGGCATGAGCAGTTCTTC. Protein: CSARGRGSGHEQFF.

This clonotype was observed many times. This beta chain is a stray read from a library made for alpha chains; its abundance is not meaningful. The V call is TRBV10-1, the J call TRBJ2-2; D ambiguous. CDR3 length: 12 amino acids. Germline CDR1 WNHNN, CDR2 SYGVQD (reference sequence). The V end was cut by 6 bases, the J end by 6 bases, with 8 bases between. CDR3 DNA: TGCGCCAGCAGCAGAATACCCGGGGAGCTGTTTTTT. Encoded protein: CASSRIPGELFF.

By sample share, this clonotype is medium-sized (0.01 to 0.1%). This beta chain is an off-target read within a library intended for alpha chains, so its frequency means little. The chain recombines TRBV27 with TRBJ2-7; D not certain. V lost 0 bases and J 6 bases, leaving 9 bases between the germline ends. CDR1 is MNHEY, CDR2 SMNVEV, per germline (reference sequence). The CDR3 totals 13 residues. CDR3 sequence: CASSLSQVSEQYF. The CDR3 nucleotides are TGTGCCAGCAGTTTATCCCAAGTATCCGAGCAGTACTTC.

Concerning this clonotype: The library was designed around alpha chains, so this beta chain is a stray read whose abundance carries little weight. This rearrangement joins TRBV24-1 to TRBJ2-3; TRBD2 matches at 9 bases. Germline CDR1 is KGHDR and CDR2 is SFDVKD. The V and J ends lost 0 bases and 4 bases, in that order; junction bases with no gene match: 7. The CDR3 runs to 17 residues. CDR3 residues: CATSDLRASGTPDTQYF. As DNA, the CDR3 is TGTGCCACCAGTGATTTGAGGGCTAGCGGGACGCCAGATACGCAGTATTTT.

Within the sample, this clonotype is medium-sized. The library was designed around alpha chains, so this beta chain is a stray read whose abundance carries little weight. This sequence joins TRBV6-2 or TRBV6-3 and TRBJ1-2; 7 nucleotides match TRBD1. The V gene's germline CDR1 is MNHEY and CDR2 SVGEGT. The V and J ends lost 7 bases and 6 bases, in that order; junction bases with no gene match: 14. This CDR3 comprises 15 residues. The CDR3 region is CASTSIDRDFDGYTF. The CDR3, as DNA: TGTGCCAGCACCAGCATCGACAGGGACTTCGATGGCTACACCTTC.

This clonotype was detected many times. This beta chain is an unintended read in a library built for alpha chains; its size means little. CDR3 residues: CSVQPGQGTYEQYF. The CDR3, as DNA: TGCAGCGTCCAACCGGGACAGGGGACCTACGAGCAGTACTTC. The V and J genes are TRBV29-1 and TRBJ2-7, with TRBD1 identical over 10 bases. V dropped 6 bases and J dropped 2; count of bases not matched to a gene: 7. This CDR3 is 14 amino acids long. Germline lookup yields CDR1 SQVTM and CDR2 ANQGSEA.

This clonotype was found many times. With the library built for alpha chains, this beta chain is off target and its frequency is not meaningful. The CDR3 loop reads CASSGTGHSGNTIYF. DNA for the CDR3: TGTGCCAGCAGTGGTACAGGGCACTCTGGAAACACCATATATTTT. The V and J genes are TRBV7-2 and TRBJ1-3; TRBD1 is a possible D gene (6 bases). Germline CDR1 reads SGHTA; CDR2 reads FQGNSA. The ends were cut back, 6 bases at V and 0 bases at J, with 12 bases in the middle. The CDR3 length is 15 residues. Looking up the rest from reference TRBV7-2 and TRBJ1-3 gives the full variable domain: GAGVSQSPSNKVTEKGKDVELRCDPISGHTALYWYRQSLGQGLEFLIYFQGNSAPDKSGLPSDRFSAERTGGSVSTLTIQRTQQEDSAVYLCASSGTGHSGNTIYFGEGSWLTVV.

By sample fraction, this clonotype is medium-sized (0.01 to 0.1%). For a library built for alpha chains, this beta chain is a stray read; little rests on its size. V gene TRBV28 combines with J gene TRBJ1-5; TRBD1 agrees at 7 bases. Trimming took 10 bases from V and 5 from J; bases not matched to a gene: 5. This CDR3 has 12 residues. The germline V gene encodes CDR1 MDHEN and CDR2 SYDVKM. The CDR3 loop is CATRQGDQPQHF. In DNA form, the CDR3 reads TGTGCCACCCGACAGGGTGATCAGCCCCAGCATTTT.